This TCR beta chain stems from a study of Graves' ophthalmopathy and Graves' hyperthyroidism. Per germline, CDR1 SQVTM and CDR2 ANQGSEA. The CDR3 extends over 12 amino acids. Overall study results and limits: Blood also harbored most expanded thyroid clonotypes above 0.001 frequency.

Clinical symptoms and serum thyroxine were used for diagnosis; TRAb, thyroid ultrasound and orbital computed tomography were also relied on. Using RNA transcripts, the TCR beta CDR3 regions were amplified. The library came from an HTBI-primed first-round RT-PCR and a second-round multiplex PCR. Each CDR3 protein is one row after TCRdb ran MiXCR on the multiplex PCR reads. The sample lists over a million distinct CDR3 sequences, less than 45% occurring once. A word on this clonotype: Its antigen remains unknown.

The sequence was collected from an adult man with Graves' hyperthyroidism. The sample was peripheral blood or thyroid tissue (not recorded which). V and J are TRBV29-1 and TRBJ2-6; 10 bases fit TRBD1. The CDR3 loop reads CTAGQGNDVLTF. The CDR3 DNA sequence: TGCACGGCGGGACAGGGGAACGACGTCCTGACTTTC.